This T cell receptor (beta chain) was profiled in a study of OX40 agonist ivuxolimab in advanced cancers. Study details: It was ivuxolimab, an agonistic anti-OX40 (CD134) antibody, that patients were treated with. Findings and caveats of the study: Normalized T-cell clonal expansion was also low in some nonresponders.

The table came from immunoSEQ multiplex PCR; TCRdb's copy has only in-frame clones and leaves some out. This table holds tens of thousands of clones, 77% found once. The V and J ends lost 3 bases and 9 bases respectively, with 13 bases between them. This CDR3 comprises 13 residues. Germline assignment: CDR1 SGHDT and CDR2 YYEEEE. By frequency in the sample, this clone is medium-sized. Its specificity is unknown. The material was CD4+ or CD8+ T cells sorted from blood, obtained in a trial of the OX40 agonist ivuxolimab. The TCR comes from an adult with an advanced solid tumor such as melanoma, head and neck, liver or kidney cancer. V usage is TRBV5-6 and J usage is TRBJ2-1; TRBD2 might be the D (6 bases). The CDR3 protein is CASSYGTGGEQFF. The CDR3 region has the DNA TGTGCCAGCAGCTACGGGACTGGGGGTGAGCAGTTCTTC.